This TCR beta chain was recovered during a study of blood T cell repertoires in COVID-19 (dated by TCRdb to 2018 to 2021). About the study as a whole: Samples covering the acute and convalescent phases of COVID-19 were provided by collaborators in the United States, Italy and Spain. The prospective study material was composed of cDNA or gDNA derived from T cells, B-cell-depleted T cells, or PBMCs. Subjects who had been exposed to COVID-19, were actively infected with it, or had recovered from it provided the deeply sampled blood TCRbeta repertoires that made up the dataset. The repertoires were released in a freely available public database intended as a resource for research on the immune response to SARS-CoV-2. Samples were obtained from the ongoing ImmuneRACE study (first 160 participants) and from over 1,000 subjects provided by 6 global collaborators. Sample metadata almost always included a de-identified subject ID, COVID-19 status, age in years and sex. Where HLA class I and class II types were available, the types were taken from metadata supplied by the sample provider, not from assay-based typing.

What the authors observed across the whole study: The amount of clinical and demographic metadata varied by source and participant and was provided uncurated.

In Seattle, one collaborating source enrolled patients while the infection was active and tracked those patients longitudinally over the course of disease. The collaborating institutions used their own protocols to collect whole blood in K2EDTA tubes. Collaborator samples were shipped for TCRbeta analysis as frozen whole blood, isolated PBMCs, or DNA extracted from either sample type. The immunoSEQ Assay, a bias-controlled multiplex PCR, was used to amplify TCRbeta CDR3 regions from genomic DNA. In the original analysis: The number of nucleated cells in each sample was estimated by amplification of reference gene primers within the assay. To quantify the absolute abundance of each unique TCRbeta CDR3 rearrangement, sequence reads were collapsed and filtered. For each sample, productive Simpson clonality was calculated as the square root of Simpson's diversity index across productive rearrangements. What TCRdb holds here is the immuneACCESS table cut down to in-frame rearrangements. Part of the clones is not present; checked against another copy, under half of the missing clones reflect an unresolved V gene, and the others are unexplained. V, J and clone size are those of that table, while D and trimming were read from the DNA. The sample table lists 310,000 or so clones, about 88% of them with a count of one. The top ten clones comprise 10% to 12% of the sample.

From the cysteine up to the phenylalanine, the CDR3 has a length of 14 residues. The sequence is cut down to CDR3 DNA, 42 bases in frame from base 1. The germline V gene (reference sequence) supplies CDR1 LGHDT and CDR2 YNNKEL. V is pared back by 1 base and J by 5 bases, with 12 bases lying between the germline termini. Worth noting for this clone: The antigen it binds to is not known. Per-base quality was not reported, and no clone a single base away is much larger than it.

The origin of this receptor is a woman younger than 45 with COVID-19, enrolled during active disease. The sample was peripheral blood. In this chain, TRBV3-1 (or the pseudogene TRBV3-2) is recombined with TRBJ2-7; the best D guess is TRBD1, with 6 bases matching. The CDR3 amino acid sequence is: CASSQGRGRHEQYF. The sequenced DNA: TGTGCCAGCAGCCAAGGCAGGGGTAGGCACGAGCAGTACTTC.